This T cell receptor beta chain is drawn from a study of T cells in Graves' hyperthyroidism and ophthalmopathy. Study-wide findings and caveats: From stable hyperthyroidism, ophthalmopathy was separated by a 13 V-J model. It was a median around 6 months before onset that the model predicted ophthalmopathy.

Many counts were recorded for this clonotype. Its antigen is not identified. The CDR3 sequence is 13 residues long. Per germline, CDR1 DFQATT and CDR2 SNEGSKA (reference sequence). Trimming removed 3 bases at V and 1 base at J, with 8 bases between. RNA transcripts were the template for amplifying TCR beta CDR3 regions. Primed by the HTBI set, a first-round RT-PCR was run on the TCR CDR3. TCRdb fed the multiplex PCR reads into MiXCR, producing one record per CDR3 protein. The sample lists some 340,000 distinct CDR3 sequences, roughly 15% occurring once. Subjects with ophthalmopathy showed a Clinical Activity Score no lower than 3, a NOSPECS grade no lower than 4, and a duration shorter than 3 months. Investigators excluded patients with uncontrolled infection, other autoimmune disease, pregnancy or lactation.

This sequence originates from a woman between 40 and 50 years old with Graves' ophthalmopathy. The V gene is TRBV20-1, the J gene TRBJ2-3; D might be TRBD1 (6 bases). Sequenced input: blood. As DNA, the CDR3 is TGCAGTGCTAGGGGGGCGGGCACAGATACGCAGTATTTT. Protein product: CSARGAGTDTQYF.